This TCR beta chain derives from a study of T cell repertoires in cytomegalovirus infection. TCRdb re-called the reads through MiXCR, storing one row per CDR3 protein. Found here are just over 300,000 distinct CDR3 sequences, about a sixth of them singletons; the top ten hold about 12%. The germline gives CDR1 SGHTA, CDR2 FQGNSA. The CDR3 is 16 residues long. Trimming took 2 bases from V and 2 from J, leaving 16 bases between them. This clonotype was seen more than once but under ten times. The antigen remains undetermined. Overall study results and limits: There were carriers of CMV plus the relevant HLA, and cumulative public TCR beta family frequency identified them. CMV-specific TCR beta clonotypes restricted by HLA-C dominated the ex vivo response.

The receptor comes from a human donor in good health (CMV status not recorded). Some clones in this sample may be carry-over from other donors' samples. Sequences were obtained from PBMCs. This chain uses TRBV7-2 with TRBJ2-7, with D hard to call. CDR3 sequence (DNA): TGTGCCAGCAGCTTATCTCGGAATACCCTACCCTACGAGCAGTACTTC. It translates to CASSLSRNTLPYEQYF.